This T cell receptor (beta chain) was documented in a study of blood T cell repertoires in COVID-19. Generated by immunoSEQ multiplex PCR, the TCRdb table keeps only in-frame clones and is missing some. There are 130,000 to 150,000 clones in the sample; over 70% occur only once, and around 11% lies in the top ten. CDR3 size: 13 residues. Germline values: CDR1 ENHRY, CDR2 SYGVKD. Unmatched junction bases numbered 6, after V lost 8 bases and J lost 3 bases. The TCR originated in a man aged 55 to 69 who had recovered from COVID-19. Sequencing was done on a sample of PBMCs or T cells enriched from blood (not recorded which). The J gene is TRBJ2-7, the V gene TRBV10-3; TRBD2 aligns across 8 bases. CDR3 nucleotides: TGTGCCATCGGTCAAGCGGGGGACTACGAGCAGTACTTC. This translates into CAIGQAGDYEQYF.